The clone carrying this T cell receptor (beta chain) has a handful of counts. As yet, its antigen is unknown. These data belong to a study of blood T cells in healthy people across ages. Study-level points and caveats: Unsorted PBMC input precluded a conclusive naive versus antigen-experienced comparison.

The CDR3 consists of 13 residues. V was shortened by 11 bases and J by 1 base, with 15 bases between the two germline ends. Germline CDR1 MNHEY, CDR2 SMNVEV (reference sequence). Using a J-beta primer mix together with a sample-barcoded 5' primer, a second PCR was run for about 6 to 12 cycles. Using its own MiXCR run on the 5' RACE reads, TCRdb lists one record per CDR3 protein. Among 700,000 or so distinct CDR3 sequences listed, 40% to 45% were seen once. The origin of this receptor is a man older than 75 in good health. Sequencing was done on a sample of blood. This sequence joins TRBV27 and TRBJ2-7; D possibly matches TRBD1 or TRBD2 (5 bases each). The DNA for the CDR3 is TGTGCCCGCCCCGGGGCCCCTTCCTACGAGCAGTACTTC. This encodes CARPGAPSYEQYF.